The T cell receptor beta chain under discussion was sequenced for a study of blood T cell repertoires in COVID-19. Study context: Researchers got acute and convalescent COVID-19 samples from the United States, Italy and Spain.

This clone was detected once. The study drew participants aged about 18 to 90 years from some 23 US areas. Symptom resolution, clearance, or two negative PCRs marked donors in Cohort 3 as recovered. V shed 5 bases and J 3 bases; nucleotides not matched to a gene: 18. The CDR3 is made up of 21 amino acids. Germline V gene lookup returns CDR1 MNHEY and CDR2 SMNVEV (reference sequence). Authors' processing steps: Amplification from reference gene primers served as the basis for estimated nucleated cell counts. Only in-frame clones appear in the TCRdb table, and some are missing; sequencing was by immunoSEQ multiplex PCR. V, J and clone size reflect that table, while D and trimming were determined from the DNA. In the table there are around 390,000 clones, around nine tenths of which are singletons.

V is TRBV27 and J is TRBJ2-3; TRBD2 matches 15 bases. What was sequenced was PBMCs or T cells enriched from blood (not recorded which). The TCR sequence derives from a woman aged 45-65 years who had recovered from COVID-19. CDR3 DNA sequence: TGTGCCAGCAGTCCCGCTGTGAGAGGACTAGCGGGGGGGCCCTCAACAGATACGCAGTATTTT. This encodes CASSPAVRGLAGGPSTDTQYF.